The T cell receptor (beta chain) under discussion was sequenced for a study of control samples from healthy donors and cancer patients. TCRdb's copy holds only in-frame clones and misses some; the assay was immunoSEQ multiplex PCR. The sample lists roughly 160,000 clones; approximately 94% were seen once. The CDR3 covers 15 residues. The V and J ends lost 0 bases and 10 bases respectively, with 16 bases between them. CDR1 is SGHTS and CDR2 is YDEGEE in the germline V gene. The chain uses TRBV5-8 and TRBJ1-4; D is unclear. The receptor was isolated from a man in his fifties or sixties with colorectal cancer. The sample taken for sequencing was PBMCs. The CDR3 spells CASSLEGRQSGKLFF. The CDR3 DNA reads TGTGCCAGCAGCTTGGAGGGCAGGCAAAGTGGAAAACTGTTTTTT.